Following are 15 T cell receptor beta chains from one sample sequenced in a study of T cell repertoires in aging, cancer and after chemotherapy. Multiplex touch-down PCR with TRB-A/B primers amplified rearranged V-D-J TRB sequences. TCRdb re-called the multiplex PCR reads with MiXCR, one entry per CDR3 protein. The repertoire holds under 15,000 distinct CDR3 sequences, with around 29% as singletons. Peripheral blood genomic DNA, not sorted cells or RNA, was the template. Sequences were obtained from blood. These receptor sequences come from a human donor in good health. The donor label of this sample is uncertain.

The rearrangement links TRBV19 to TRBJ1-6; 11 bases align to TRBD1. Trimming took 6 bases from V and 6 from J; bases not matched to a gene: 4. CDR3 length equals 15 residues. Germline V CDR1 and CDR2: LNHDA, SQIVND (reference sequence). This CDR3 is CASRMGTGGNSPLHF. For the CDR3, the DNA is TGTGCCAGTAGAATGGGGACAGGGGGTAATTCACCCCTCCACTTT.

V is TRBV6-4 and J is TRBJ2-1, with 8 bases matching TRBD1. J gave up 4 bases and V 3 bases, and 5 bases lay outside the gene matches. Germline CDR1 and CDR2: MRHNA and SNTAGT. The CDR3 extends over 15 amino acids. Here the CDR3 DNA reads TGTGCCAGCAGTGAAGGACAGGGTGAATACAATGAGCAGTTCTTC. This sequence encodes CASSEGQGEYNEQFF.

This rearrangement joins TRBV6-8 to TRBJ1-6; D uncertain. The CDR3 contains 15 residues. Trimming shortened V by 4 bases and J by 8 bases, and 15 bases separated the two germline ends. Per germline, CDR1 MNHGY and CDR2 SAAAGT. The CDR3, as DNA: TGTGCCAGCAGTTTCGCAGGTGAGAGGGATTCACCCCTCCACTTT. Amino acids: CASSFAGERDSPLHF.

The chain uses TRBV19 and TRBJ1-2, with a weak D call TRBD1 (6 bases). V lost 6 bases to trimming and J lost 4 bases, with 18 bases between them. CDR3 length: 15 amino acids. Germline lookup yields CDR1 LNHDA and CDR2 SQIVND (reference sequence). The CDR3 DNA reads TGTGCCAGTAGCCCAGCGGCCGGGACAATCTATGGCTACACCTTC. Translated, it gives CASSPAAGTIYGYTF.

Only a few counts were recorded for this clonotype. V gene TRBV6-5 combines with J gene TRBJ2-7, with a possible D match to TRBD1 (5 bases). Germline assignment: CDR1 MNHEY and CDR2 SVGAGI. The CDR3 has 15 residues. Trimming cost V 2 bases and J 2 bases, with 13 bases left between them. The CDR3 region has the DNA TGTGCCAGCAGTTACCCTCGGCAGGGCCCCTACGAGCAGTACTTC. The encoded protein is CASSYPRQGPYEQYF.

This clonotype was recorded a few times. The V and J genes are TRBV27 and TRBJ2-6, with D uncertain. The CDR3 extends over 14 amino acids. V was trimmed by 0 bases and J by 2 bases, leaving 2 bases between them. CDR1 is MNHEY and CDR2 is SMNVEV in the germline V gene (reference sequence). This CDR3 reads CASSLSAGANVLTF. In DNA form, the CDR3 reads TGTGCCAGCAGTTTATCTGCTGGGGCCAACGTCCTGACTTTC.

The V call is TRBV5-4, the J call TRBJ1-1; D unresolved. The CDR3 has 13 residues. From germline, CDR1 is SGHNT and CDR2 YYREEE (reference sequence). Trimming pared 0 bases from V and 1 base from J, leaving 4 bases between. Here the CDR3 reads CASSLVANTEAFF. CDR3 nucleotides: TGTGCCAGCAGCTTGGTGGCGAACACTGAAGCTTTCTTT.

This sequence joins TRBV5-6 and TRBJ2-4; 12 nucleotides agree with TRBD2. V gave up 1 base and J gave up 0 bases; unmatched junction bases: 5. Looked up from germline, CDR1 is SGHDT and CDR2 is YYEEEE. The CDR3 has 18 amino acids. The CDR3 nucleotides are TGTGCCAGCAGCTTGCTAGCGGGGGGGCTGGGAGCCAAAAACATTCAGTACTTC. Its protein product is CASSLLAGGLGAKNIQYF.

This clonotype was detected only a few times. This chain links TRBV10-3 with TRBJ2-1; D may match TRBD1 or TRBD2 (7 bases each). The V gene's germline CDR1 is ENHRY and CDR2 SYGVKD. CDR3 size: 16 residues. V lost 0 bases, J lost 5 bases, and 14 bases lay in between. The CDR3 DNA reads TGTGCCATCAGTGAGTCCAGGGGGGGGCGGGACAATGAGCAGTTCTTC. Its protein product is CAISESRGGRDNEQFF.

In its sample, this clonotype ranks as medium-sized (0.01 to 0.1%). The J gene is TRBJ2-7, the V gene TRBV6-1; D gene ambiguous. The CDR3 sequence is 13 residues long. V was pared by 1 base and J by 7 bases, with 11 bases between. Germline lookup yields CDR1 MNHNS and CDR2 SASEGT. The CDR3 reads CASSEESTREQYF. The CDR3 coding sequence is TGTGCCAGCAGTGAAGAGTCCACCCGGGAGCAGTACTTC.

Sample share makes this clonotype medium-sized. V and J are TRBV6-4 and TRBJ1-6; unclear D gene. The CDR3 spans 13 residues. Trimming shortened V by 0 bases and J by 7 bases, and 4 bases separated the two germline ends. Germline V gives CDR1 MRHNA, CDR2 SNTAGT. The CDR3 is CASSDSANSPLHF. CDR3 nucleotides: TGTGCCAGCAGTGACTCGGCCAATTCACCCCTCCACTTT.

As for this clonotype: Its ends do not fully match the called genes, so a read error is possible. The J gene is TRBJ1-1, the V gene TRBV5-5; D is unclear. The V gene's germline CDR1 is SGHKS and CDR2 YYEKEE (reference sequence). The CDR3 is made up of 13 amino acids. CDR3 sequence reads: CASSLIANTKAFF. In DNA, the CDR3 is TGTGCCAGCAGCTTGATTGCGAACACTAAAGCTTTCTTT.

The chain employs TRBV19 and TRBJ1-1; D remains ambiguous. Germline V gene lookup returns CDR1 LNHDA and CDR2 SQIVND (reference sequence). The V gene lost 7 bases and the J gene lost 0 bases, with 3 bases spanning the gap. CDR3 length equals 11 residues. The CDR3 spells CASNMNTEAFF. CDR3 DNA: TGTGCCAGTAATATGAACACTGAAGCTTTCTTT.

This clonotype is termed medium-sized. This sequence joins TRBV29-1 and TRBJ1-1; D is undetermined. Between the trimmed V and J ends, which lost 5 bases and 8 bases, there was a span of 18 bases. Germline values: CDR1 SQVTM, CDR2 ANQGSEA. The CDR3 has 13 amino acids. This chain's CDR3 is CSVHVVNGEEAFF. CDR3 in DNA: TGCAGCGTTCATGTCGTCAATGGGGAGGAAGCTTTCTTT.

This chain joins TRBV29-1 and TRBJ2-2; D not resolved. This CDR3 is 14 amino acids long. In germline, CDR1 is SQVTM, CDR2 ANQGSEA. Trimming removed 5 bases from V and 1 base from J, with 11 bases in between. The CDR3 DNA is TGCAGCGTTCAAAATTCCCGGAACACCGGGGAGCTGTTTTTT. Its translation is CSVQNSRNTGELFF.